One sample yielded the 6 T cell receptor beta chains listed below, sequenced in a study of blood T cell repertoires in COVID-19. The data were produced by immunoSEQ multiplex PCR, yet TCRdb's version contains in-frame clones alone and is incomplete. The table has 110,000 to 150,000 clones, about 85% seen once. Sequences were obtained from peripheral blood. Receptor source: a woman in her 70s with COVID-19, enrolled during active disease.

The rearrangement joins TRBV7-3 to TRBJ2-5; 9 nucleotides line up with TRBD2. J gave up 2 bases and V 6 bases, and 7 bases lay outside the gene matches. The germline gives CDR1 SGHTA, CDR2 FQGTGA. The CDR3 covers 15 residues. CDR3 DNA: TGTGCCAGCAGTTCATACGCGGGGGGGCAAGAGACCCAGTACTTC. Translation: CASSSYAGGQETQYF.

The V call is TRBV5-5, the J call TRBJ2-7, with 10 bases matching TRBD1. CDR1 is SGHKS and CDR2 is YYEKEE in the germline V gene (reference sequence). The CDR3 contains 14 residues. J gave up 7 bases and V 8 bases, and 12 bases lay outside the gene matches. The CDR3 coding sequence is TGTGCCAGGACCTCCGGGACAGGGGTGGGGGAGCAGTACTTC. Amino acids: CARTSGTGVGEQYF.

This clone came up once. This sequence joins TRBV5-4 and TRBJ1-4, with TRBD1 as a possible D gene (6 bases). The CDR3 loop spans 14 amino acids. Germline loops: CDR1 SGHNT, CDR2 YYREEE (reference sequence). V was cut by 0 bases and J by 6 bases, with 9 bases left in between. Here the CDR3 reads CASSLAGVHEKLFF. CDR3 DNA sequence: TGTGCCAGCAGCTTGGCAGGGGTACATGAAAAACTGTTTTTT.

This clone has a count of ten or more. The chain carries TRBV28 and TRBJ1-1, with 10 positions matching TRBD1. The CDR3 runs 14 residues. Germline CDR1 is MDHEN and CDR2 is SYDVKM. The ends lost 7 bases at V and 5 bases at J; junction bases unmatched: 7. The CDR3 loop is CASNPGTGATEAFF. CDR3 sequence (DNA): TGTGCCAGCAATCCGGGGACAGGGGCAACTGAAGCTTTCTTT.

This chain links TRBV6-5 with TRBJ2-3; 8 bases are shared with TRBD2. CDR1 is MNHEY, CDR2 SVGAGI, per germline. This CDR3 is built from 14 residues. V gave up 4 bases and J gave up 0 bases; unmatched junction bases: 0. The CDR3 reads CASSLAGSTDTQYF. CDR3 in DNA: TGTGCCAGCAGTTTAGCGGGGAGCACAGATACGCAGTATTTT.

The chain is built from TRBV6-6 and TRBJ2-5, with D maybe TRBD2 (6 bases). Germline-derived CDR1 and CDR2 are MNHNY and SVGAGI (reference sequence). The V gene lost 10 bases and the J gene lost 3 bases, with 12 bases spanning the gap. The CDR3 consists of 12 residues. Written as DNA, the CDR3 is TGTGCCACCAGGACTACCGAAGAGACCCAGTACTTC. As protein: CATRTTEETQYF.